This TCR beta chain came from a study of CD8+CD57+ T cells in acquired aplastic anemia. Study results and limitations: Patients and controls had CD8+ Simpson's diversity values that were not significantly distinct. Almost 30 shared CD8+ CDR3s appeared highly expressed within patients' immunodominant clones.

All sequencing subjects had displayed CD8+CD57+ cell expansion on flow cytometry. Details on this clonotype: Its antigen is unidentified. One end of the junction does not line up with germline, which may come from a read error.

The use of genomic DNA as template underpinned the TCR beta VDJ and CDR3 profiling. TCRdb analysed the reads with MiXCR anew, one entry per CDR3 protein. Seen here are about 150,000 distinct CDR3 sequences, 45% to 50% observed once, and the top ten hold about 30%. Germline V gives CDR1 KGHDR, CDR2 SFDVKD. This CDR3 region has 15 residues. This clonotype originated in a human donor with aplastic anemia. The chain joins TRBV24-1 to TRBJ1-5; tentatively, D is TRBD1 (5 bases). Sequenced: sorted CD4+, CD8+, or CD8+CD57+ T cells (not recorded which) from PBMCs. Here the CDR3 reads CATSDSGGINQPQHF. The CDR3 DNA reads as TGTGCCACCAGTGATTCGGGGGGGATCAATCAGCCCCAGCACTTT.